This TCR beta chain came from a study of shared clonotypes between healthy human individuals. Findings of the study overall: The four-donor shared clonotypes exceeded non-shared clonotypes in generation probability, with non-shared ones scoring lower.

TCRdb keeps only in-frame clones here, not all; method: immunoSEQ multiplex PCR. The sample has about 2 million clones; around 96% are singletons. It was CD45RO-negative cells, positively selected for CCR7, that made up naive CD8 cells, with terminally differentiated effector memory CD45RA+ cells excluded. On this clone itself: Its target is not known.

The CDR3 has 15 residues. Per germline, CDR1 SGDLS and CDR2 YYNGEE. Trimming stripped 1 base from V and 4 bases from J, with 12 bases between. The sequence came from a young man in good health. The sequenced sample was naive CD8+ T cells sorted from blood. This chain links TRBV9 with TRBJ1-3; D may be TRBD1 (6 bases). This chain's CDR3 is CASSVSTGIGNTIYF. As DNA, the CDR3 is TGTGCCAGCAGCGTATCTACAGGGATCGGAAACACCATATATTTT.